This T cell receptor beta chain was identified in a study of blood T cell repertoires in COVID-19. At the level of the study: Samples of COVID-19 (acute and convalescent) were obtained from the United States, Italy and Spain.

Sequencing used immunoSEQ multiplex PCR; TCRdb keeps in-frame clones, though not all of them. Of hundreds of thousands of clones listed, 80% to 90% were seen once; the top ten hold around 1.1%. Assignment of participants to cohorts was predicated upon participant-reported clinical history. Recovery meant two consecutive negative NP/OP PCR tests, professional clearance, or resolved symptoms. V dropped 1 base and J dropped 7; count of bases not matched to a gene: 3. The V gene's germline CDR1 is MDHEN and CDR2 SYDVKM. The CDR3 sequence is 14 residues long. This TCR was recovered from a man aged 30 to 39 who had recovered from COVID-19. Sequenced input: PBMCs or T cells enriched from blood (not recorded which). The chain employs TRBV28 and TRBJ2-2, with TRBD1 matching over 7 bases. CDR3: CASSLSQGVGELFF. The CDR3 nucleotides are TGTGCCAGCAGTTTATCCCAGGGGGTCGGGGAGCTGTTTTTT.